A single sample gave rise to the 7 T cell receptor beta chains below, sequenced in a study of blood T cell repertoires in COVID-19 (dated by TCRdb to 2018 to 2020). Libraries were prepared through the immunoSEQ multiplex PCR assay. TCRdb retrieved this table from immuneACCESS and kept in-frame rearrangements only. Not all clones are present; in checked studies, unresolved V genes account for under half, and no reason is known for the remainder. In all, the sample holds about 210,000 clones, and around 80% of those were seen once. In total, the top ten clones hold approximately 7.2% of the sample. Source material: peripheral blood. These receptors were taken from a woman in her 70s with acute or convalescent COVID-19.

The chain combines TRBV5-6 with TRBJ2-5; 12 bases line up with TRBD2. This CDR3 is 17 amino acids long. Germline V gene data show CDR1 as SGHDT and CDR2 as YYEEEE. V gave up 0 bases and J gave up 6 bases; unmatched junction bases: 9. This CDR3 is CASSLEASGGAAQTQYF. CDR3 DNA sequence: TGTGCCAGCAGCTTGGAGGCTAGCGGGGGGGCGGCGCAGACCCAGTACTTC.

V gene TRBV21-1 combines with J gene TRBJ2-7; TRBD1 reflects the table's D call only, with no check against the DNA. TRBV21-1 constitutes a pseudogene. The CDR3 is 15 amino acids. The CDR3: CASSSWTGAGYEQYF. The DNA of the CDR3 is TGTGCCAGCAGCAGTTGGACAGGGGCTGGCTACGAGCAGTACTTC.

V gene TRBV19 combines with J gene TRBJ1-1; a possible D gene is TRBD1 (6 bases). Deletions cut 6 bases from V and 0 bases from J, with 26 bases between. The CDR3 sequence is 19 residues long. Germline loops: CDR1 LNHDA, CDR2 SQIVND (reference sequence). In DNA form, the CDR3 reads TGTGCCAGTAGGCGAGTACGTTTGACAGGCCTAAGGGTGAACACTGAAGCTTTCTTT. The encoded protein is CASRRVRLTGLRVNTEAFF. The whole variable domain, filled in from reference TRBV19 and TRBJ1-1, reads DGGITQSPKYLFRKEGQNVTLSCEQNLNHDAMYWYRQDPGQGLRLIYYSQIVNDFQKGDIAEGYSVSREKKESFPLTVTSAQKNPTAFYLCASRRVRLTGLRVNTEAFFGQGTRLTVV.

This CDR3 is CASSREVRAYGYTF. CDR3 nucleotide sequence: TGTGCCAGCAGCCGGGAGGTACGGGCCTATGGCTACACCTTC. The chain is built from TRBV2 and TRBJ1-2; D gene unclear. The CDR3 spans 14 residues. Trimming took off 6 bases at V and 4 bases at J, with 15 bases between the two ends. Germline V gene lookup returns CDR1 SNHLY and CDR2 FYNNEI.

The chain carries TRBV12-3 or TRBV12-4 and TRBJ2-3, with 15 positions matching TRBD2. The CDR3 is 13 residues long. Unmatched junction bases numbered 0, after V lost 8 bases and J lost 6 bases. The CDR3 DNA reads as TGTGCCAGCGGACTAGCGGGAGGGGATACGCAGTATTTT. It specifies CASGLAGGDTQYF.

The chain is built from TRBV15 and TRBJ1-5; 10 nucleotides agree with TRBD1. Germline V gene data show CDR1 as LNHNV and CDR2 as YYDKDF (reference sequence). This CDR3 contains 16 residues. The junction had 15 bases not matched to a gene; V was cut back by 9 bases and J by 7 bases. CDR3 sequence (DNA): TGTGCCACACAAGCCTGGGACAGGGGTGTAAGCCAGCCCCAGCATTTT. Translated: CATQAWDRGVSQPQHF.

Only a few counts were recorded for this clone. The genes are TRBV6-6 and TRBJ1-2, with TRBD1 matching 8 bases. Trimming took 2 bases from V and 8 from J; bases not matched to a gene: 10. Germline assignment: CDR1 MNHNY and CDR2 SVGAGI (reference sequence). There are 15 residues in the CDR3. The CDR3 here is CASSYPETGVWGYTF. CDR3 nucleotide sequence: TGTGCCAGCAGTTACCCGGAGACAGGGGTGTGGGGCTACACCTTC.